This is a list of T cell receptor beta chains from one sample in a study of regulatory T cells in long-lasting Graves disease. Each CDR3 protein gets one entry after TCRdb re-called the multiplex PCR reads with MiXCR. Altogether about 340,000 distinct CDR3 sequences are present, 15% to 20% being singletons, with the ten largest covering approximately 31%. The sequences come from peripheral blood mononuclear cells (PBMCs), collected when the disease was refractory, from a patient treated with antithyroid drugs. These receptors came from a female donor with Graves disease. The CDR3 runs from the conserved cysteine through the conserved F or W. D genes are given only for firm matches. Where a row states a size, it is once, few, many or the class of an expanded clone; other rows omit it.

J: TRBJ1-1; D: TRBD1; V: TRBV12-3/TRBV12-4; size: many; CDR3: CASSHRQGSTLTNTEAFF; DNA: TGTGCCAGCAGTCACCGACAGGGATCGACCCTCACGAACACTGAAGCTTTCTTT
J: TRBJ1-1; D: NA; V: TRBV9; size: few; CDR3: CASSVATVAEAFF; DNA: TGTGCCAGCAGCGTAGCCACAGTGGCTGAAGCTTTCTTT
J: TRBJ2-7; D: NA; V: TRBV12-3/TRBV12-4; size: many; CDR3: CASSERIPRYEQYF; DNA: TGTGCCAGCAGTGAACGGATCCCCCGGTACGAGCAGTACTTC
J: TRBJ2-7; D: NA; V: TRBV7-9; size: few; CDR3: CASSLEAVLGEQYF; DNA: TGTGCCAGCAGCTTAGAGGCAGTCCTCGGCGAGCAGTACTTC
J: TRBJ2-7; D: NA; V: TRBV19; size: NA; CDR3: CASSGHPRAYEQYF; DNA: TGTGCCAGTAGTGGACATCCCCGGGCCTACGAGCAGTACTTC
J: TRBJ1-1; D: NA; V: TRBV30; size: NA; CDR3: CAWSVGGHRSGAFF; DNA: TGTGCCTGGAGTGTAGGCGGACATAGGAGTGGCGCTTTCTTT
J: TRBJ2-3; D: NA; V: TRBV20-1; size: few; CDR3: CSAREVDTQYF; DNA: TGCAGTGCTAGAGAGGTGGATACGCAGTATTTT
J: TRBJ2-1; D: TRBD2; V: TRBV7-9; size: NA; CDR3: CASSLGRGGAYNEQFF; DNA: TGTGCCAGCAGCTTAGGTCGGGGGGGGGCCTACAATGAGCAGTTCTTC
J: TRBJ1-4; D: NA; V: TRBV28; size: many; CDR3: CASSASGGINEKLFF; DNA: TGTGCCAGCAGTGCCTCTGGGGGCATTAATGAAAAACTGTTTTTT
J: TRBJ1-1; D: NA; V: TRBV28; size: many; CDR3: CASSLVDSMNTEAFF; DNA: TGTGCCAGCAGTTTAGTGGACAGCATGAACACTGAAGCTTTCTTT
J: TRBJ1-2; D: NA; V: TRBV11-2; size: many; CDR3: CASSLASTANYGYTF; DNA: TGTGCCAGCAGCTTAGCGTCCACAGCTAACTATGGCTACACCTTC
J: TRBJ2-7; D: NA; V: TRBV28; size: many; CDR3: CASTESGLNYEQYF; DNA: TGTGCCAGCACCGAATCGGGGCTAAACTACGAGCAGTACTTC
J: TRBJ2-2; D: NA; V: TRBV7-9; size: few; CDR3: CASSIGVSRELFF; DNA: TGTGCCAGCAGCATAGGGGTCTCCCGGGAGCTGTTTTTT
J: TRBJ2-7; D: TRBD1; V: TRBV20-1; size: many; CDR3: CSARPDRETYEQYF; DNA: TGCAGTGCTAGACCCGACAGGGAAACGTACGAGCAGTACTTC
J: TRBJ2-6; D: NA; V: TRBV19; size: few; CDR3: CASSIIRYSGANVLTF; DNA: TGTGCCAGTAGTATAATCCGTTACTCTGGGGCCAACGTCCTGACTTTC
J: TRBJ1-2; D: NA; V: TRBV6-5; size: many; CDR3: CASSYLGNGQGKGYTF; DNA: TGTGCCAGCAGTTACCTTGGTAACGGACAAGGGAAAGGCTACACCTTC
J: TRBJ1-2; D: NA; V: TRBV7-9; size: many; CDR3: CASRLGADGYTF; DNA: TGTGCCAGCAGGTTGGGGGCCGATGGCTACACCTTC
J: TRBJ1-5; D: NA; V: TRBV30; size: many; CDR3: CAWSRGSNQPQHF; DNA: TGTGCCTGGAGTAGGGGTAGCAATCAGCCCCAGCATTTT
J: TRBJ1-1; D: NA; V: TRBV6-1; size: many; CDR3: CASNGGATTEAFF; DNA: TGTGCCAGCAACGGGGGGGCGACCACTGAAGCTTTCTTT
J: TRBJ1-1; D: NA; V: TRBV12-3/TRBV12-4; size: many; CDR3: CASSLIVNTEAFF; DNA: TGTGCCAGCAGTTTAATAGTTAACACTGAAGCTTTCTTT
J: TRBJ1-1; D: NA; V: TRBV19; size: NA; CDR3: CASKQDRDTEAFF; DNA: TGTGCCAGTAAACAGGACAGAGACACTGAAGCTTTCTTT
J: TRBJ1-5; D: TRBD1; V: TRBV30; size: NA; CDR3: CAWSVRGGGHQPQHF; DNA: TGTGCCTGGAGTGTACGGGGAGGGGGCCATCAGCCCCAGCATTTT
J: TRBJ1-1; D: NA; V: TRBV29-1; size: NA; CDR3: CSVRGSAEAFF; DNA: TGCAGCGTCAGGGGCTCGGCTGAAGCTTTCTTT
J: TRBJ1-5; D: TRBD1; V: TRBV19; size: few; CDR3: CASSRVSQPGQRGNQPQHF; DNA: TGTGCCAGTAGTCGGGTTTCCCAACCGGGACAGAGAGGCAATCAGCCCCAGCATTTT
J: TRBJ2-6; D: NA; V: TRBV10-3; size: few; CDR3: CAISEYQGLSGANVLTF; DNA: TGTGCCATCAGTGAGTACCAGGGACTTTCTGGGGCCAACGTCCTGACTTTC
J: TRBJ1-1; D: NA; V: TRBV3-1; size: many; CDR3: CASSQETVHGGAFF; DNA: TGTGCCAGCAGCCAAGAGACAGTACACGGTGGAGCTTTCTTT
J: TRBJ1-2; D: NA; V: TRBV20-1; size: NA; CDR3: CSAPPGYGYTF; DNA: TGCAGTGCTCCCCCAGGCTATGGCTACACCTTC
J: TRBJ1-6; D: TRBD1; V: TRBV7-2; size: NA; CDR3: CASSGDRRSPLHF; DNA: TGTGCCAGCTCGGGGGACAGGAGGTCACCCCTCCACTTT
J: TRBJ2-7; D: NA; V: TRBV28; size: many; CDR3: CASRESSYEQYF; DNA: TGTGCCAGCAGAGAGAGCTCCTACGAGCAGTACTTC